The present T cell receptor beta chain was sequenced within a study of T cell responses to AZD1222 COVID-19 vaccine. Study-wide context: Second-dose schedules of about 4 or about 12 weeks were combined. Study-level findings and limits: Seropositivity was recorded at baseline in only five to seven AZD1222 recipients. At 160-218 and 743-854, vaccine-associated CD4 TCRs were dominant, and they spanned spike. No repertoire was sampled before or during the peak T cell response, only after it.

TCRdb's table, derived via immunoSEQ multiplex PCR, lists solely in-frame clones and lacks some. The profile shows about 170,000 clones, roughly 89% of them singletons. Comments on this clone: No antigen is known for it.

The sample was peripheral blood, taken on day 0 of AZD1222 vaccination. This sequence originates from an adult in good health.

The CDR3 nucleotides are TGTGCCAGCAGCTTTTTTATCGGGGGGGCTTATATGAACACTGAAGCTTTCTTT. Amino acids: CASSFFIGGAYMNTEAFF. The V gene is TRBV5-6, the J gene TRBJ1-1, with D perhaps matching TRBD1 (6 bases). V was pared by 2 bases and J by 0 bases, with 20 bases between. Germline V gene sequence: CDR1 SGHDT, CDR2 YYEEEE. The CDR3 covers 18 residues.